These T cell receptor beta chains were read from a single sample in a study of shared clonotypes between healthy human individuals. The assay was immunoSEQ multiplex PCR, and TCRdb's table has in-frame clones only and misses some. The sample yields some 1 million clones, 70% to 80% seen once. Sequencing was done on a sample of memory CD4+ T cells sorted from blood. The receptor set was obtained from a man aged 18 to 30 in good health. The CDR3 runs from the conserved cysteine through the conserved F or W. A D gene is named only where the DNA matches it firmly. Clone size is shown for a subset of rows, as once, few, many or a class of expanded clone.

v_call: TRBV9
clone_size: .
d_call: TRBD2
j_call: TRBJ2-1
cdr3_aa: CASSVGLAAYNEQFF
cdr3_nt: TGTGCCAGCAGCGTAGGTCTAGCGGCCTACAATGAGCAGTTCTTC

v_call: TRBV19
clone_size: .
d_call: .
j_call: TRBJ1-3
cdr3_aa: CASSGSSGNTIYF
cdr3_nt: TGTGCCAGTAGTGGATCCTCTGGAAACACCATATATTTT

v_call: TRBV19
clone_size: once
d_call: .
j_call: TRBJ1-5
cdr3_aa: CASSIESNSNQPQHF
cdr3_nt: TGTGCCAGTAGTATTGAGTCTAATAGCAATCAGCCCCAGCATTTT

v_call: TRBV5-5
clone_size: once
d_call: TRBD2
j_call: TRBJ2-7
cdr3_aa: CASSPGGSLPYEQYF
cdr3_nt: TGTGCCAGCAGCCCGGGGGGAAGTCTACCCTACGAGCAGTACTTC

v_call: TRBV6-1
clone_size: .
d_call: .
j_call: TRBJ2-4
cdr3_aa: CASSNSGLAKNIQYF
cdr3_nt: TGTGCCAGCAGTAATAGCGGACTAGCCAAAAACATTCAGTACTTC

v_call: TRBV4-1
clone_size: many
d_call: .
j_call: TRBJ2-5
cdr3_aa: CASSQAERGLGETQYF
cdr3_nt: TGCGCCAGCAGCCAAGCTGAGCGTGGTTTGGGAGAGACCCAGTACTTC

v_call: TRBV10-1
clone_size: few
d_call: .
j_call: TRBJ1-1
cdr3_aa: CASSPGGGVTEAFF
cdr3_nt: TGCGCCAGCAGCCCGGGTGGTGGTGTGACTGAAGCTTTCTTT

v_call: TRBV5-4
clone_size: .
d_call: TRBD1
j_call: TRBJ2-5
cdr3_aa: CASSSISVSTGSETQYF
cdr3_nt: TGTGCCAGCAGCTCCATCAGCGTTTCGACAGGGTCTGAGACCCAGTACTTC

v_call: TRBV5-1
clone_size: .
d_call: .
j_call: TRBJ2-3
cdr3_aa: CASSSNPGEPTDTQYF
cdr3_nt: TGCGCCAGCAGCTCCAATCCGGGGGAGCCCACAGATACGCAGTATTTT

v_call: TRBV27
clone_size: .
d_call: .
j_call: TRBJ2-7
cdr3_aa: CASSGQSTYEQYF
cdr3_nt: TGTGCCAGTTCCGGACAGTCCACCTACGAGCAGTACTTC

v_call: TRBV30
clone_size: few
d_call: .
j_call: TRBJ2-2
cdr3_aa: CAWRRGGELFF
cdr3_nt: TGTGCCTGGAGACGGGGCGGGGAGCTGTTTTTT

v_call: TRBV2
clone_size: many
d_call: .
j_call: TRBJ1-6
cdr3_aa: CASSEQGYNSPLHF
cdr3_nt: TGTGCCAGCAGTGAACAGGGCTATAATTCACCCCTCCACTTT

v_call: TRBV6-5
clone_size: few
d_call: TRBD1
j_call: TRBJ1-1
cdr3_aa: CASDPGQGQAFF
cdr3_nt: TGTGCCAGCGACCCAGGACAGGGACAAGCTTTCTTT

v_call: TRBV9
clone_size: .
d_call: .
j_call: TRBJ1-3
cdr3_aa: CASSVGTGNTIYF
cdr3_nt: TGTGCCAGCAGCGTTGGGACTGGAAACACCATATATTTT

v_call: TRBV11-2
clone_size: .
d_call: .
j_call: TRBJ1-2
cdr3_aa: CASSLSANYGYTF
cdr3_nt: TGTGCCAGCAGCTTATCAGCTAACTATGGCTACACCTTC